This T cell receptor beta chain was recorded in a study of beta chain features in type 1 diabetes (dated by TCRdb to the late 2010s). As for the study more broadly: No differences in mean age, gender distribution, total cell number or subset yield were found between patients and healthy donors. Regulatory and stem cell-like memory subsets were isolated from only 8 patients and 8 healthy donors, whereas naive and central memory subsets came from all 28 donors. A total of 90 million to 140 million sorted cells were examined across all samples, and RNA yield correlated strongly with the number of cells per subset. In the study, recently diagnosed type 1 diabetes patients and matched healthy donors were compared on the TCRB repertoires of their sorted circulating CD4+ T cell subsets. Findings and caveats that apply to the study as a whole: Naive, central memory and regulatory TCRB repertoires appeared more similar among patients than among healthy donors. PCR might favor shorter templates, but patient and control samples were amplified and corrected together, so any skew would affect both groups equally. Because small numbers of individuals were included in the HLA sub-analyses, any influence of HLA type on TCRB rearrangement was left unresolved. At VDJ recombination sites, patients with type 1 diabetes made fewer insertions and deleted more nucleotides, a pattern implying thymic rearrangement abnormalities. A moderate but significant shortening of TCRB CDR3 length was observed in type 1 diabetes patients in all four CD4+ subsets. Sequencing cDNA rather than genomic DNA could over-represent highly expressing activated cells, although activation and CD3 levels did not differ between groups.

A single peripheral blood draw of approximately 100 mL on average was collected from each donor into heparinised tubes. A BD FACSAria II and a panel including CD45RO, CCR7, CD25, CD127, CD95 and CD27 were used to sort naive, central memory, regulatory and stem cell-like memory CD4+ T cells. A purity above 98% was achieved for all sorted populations. PBMCs were separated immediately by Lymphoprep density gradient centrifugation and were stained directly, without being cultured. To minimize batch effects, samples were stained and sorted in pairs, one healthy donor with one patient per experiment. All of the isolated RNA was reverse transcribed with the High Capacity cDNA Reverse Transcription Kit, so expressed TCRB transcripts were sequenced. Deep immunoSEQ sequencing was applied to naive, central memory and regulatory T cell samples, giving an average of about 3.4 million total reads per sample. Sorted cells were lysed in RLT buffer and RNA was extracted with DNase-treated RNeasy Micro or Mini kits, depending on cell number. Each cell subset was processed on its own to prevent cross-contamination, while patient and healthy donor samples were processed together. The immunoSEQ multiplex PCR was used to amplify TCRB sequences from cDNA, yielding 87-bp fragments that span the CDR3 region. The amplicons were sequenced using the Illumina HiSeq platform. Per the authors' processing: Synthetic template baselines were used to correct PCR bias computationally, reads within Hamming distance 2 were collapsed together, and singletons that could not be merged were discarded. By aligning reads against IMGT, V, D and J genes, CDR3 length, and insertions or deletions at six rearrangement sites were assigned. Within each subset, clonotype counts were normalized to sorted cell number, after which true diversity and Gini coefficients were computed with the tcR R package. The overlap coefficient, calculated on TCRB nucleotide sequences, was used to measure repertoire sharing. As a proxy for the pre-selection repertoire, out-of-frame TCRB sequences from naive cells were analyzed. Drawn from immuneACCESS, this table holds only the in-frame rearrangements with V and J called that TCRdb kept. Clones are partly lost; checked studies trace under half to an unresolved V gene and leave the rest unexplained. The DNA was the basis for D and trimming; V, J and clone size are from that table. The sample has about 900,000 clones on record, about 17% of them singletons. The ten largest make up 0.02% to 0.025% of the sample.

Trimming takes 7 bases from V and 2 bases from J, and the germline ends sit 14 bases apart. CDR1 LNHDA and CDR2 SQIVND are derived from the germline V gene (reference sequence). The CDR3 sequence holds 14 residues, the cysteine and phenylalanine included. Only the CDR3 DNA is retained, 42 bases long and in frame from the first base. Notes on this clone: Its cognate antigen has yet to be identified. One base away there is no much larger clone; base qualities are not given.

What was sequenced was naive CD4+ T cells from blood. The intended sense of this specimen's cell subset or site label: true naive CD4+ T cells. The receptor comes from a young woman in good health. Recombination joined TRBV19 with TRBJ1-2, with a tentative D gene TRBD1 over 6 matching bases. CDR3 protein: CASKKTGSNYGYTF. The DNA sequence is given as TGTGCCAGTAAAAAGACAGGTTCCAACTATGGCTACACCTTC.